This T cell receptor beta chain was identified in a study of CD8+ T cells in alopecia areata. Overall study context: Roughly 6-10-week-old female C3H/HeJ mice were grafted with skin from spontaneously alopecic 6-12-month-old C3H/HeJ graft donors. Overall study results and limits: Patients displayed less clarity in TCR sharing than mice, a finding possibly related to HLA. Lesional scalp displayed greater clonality than normal scalp, most notably in alopecia totalis/universalis. Scalp sample sequencing also detects resident alphabeta T cells of normal skin.

Sequencing used cDNA as its template, made by extracting RNA and reverse transcribing it. Generated by immunoSEQ multiplex PCR, the TCRdb table keeps only in-frame clones and is missing some. Observed in the sample are 290,000 or so clones, none of them singletons. The length of the CDR3 is 14 residues. The ends were cut back, 1 base at V and 3 bases at J, with 9 bases in the middle. Germline lookup yields CDR1 NNHDY and CDR2 SYVADS. In the case of this clone: What it binds is not known. These gene names are mouse names. The read finishes 4 residues shy of the CDR3 end, and the germline J gene is used to complete it. Other DNA sequences from this sample encode an identical CDR3 as well.

A sort of pooled cutaneous lymph node cells used CD4, CD8alpha, NKG2D, NKG2ACE and other stains. The receptor was derived from a C3H/HeJ mouse with alopecia areata. The strain bears MHC haplotype H2-k. Sequenced sample: CD4+ T cells sorted from a lymph node. The chain carries TRBV13-3 and TRBJ2-5, with D perhaps matching TRBD2 (7 bases). The covered CDR3 bases are TGTGCCAGCAGTGATAGGGGGGCGCAAGAC. Its protein is CASSDRGAQD. From start to end, the CDR3 is CASSDRGAQDTQYF.